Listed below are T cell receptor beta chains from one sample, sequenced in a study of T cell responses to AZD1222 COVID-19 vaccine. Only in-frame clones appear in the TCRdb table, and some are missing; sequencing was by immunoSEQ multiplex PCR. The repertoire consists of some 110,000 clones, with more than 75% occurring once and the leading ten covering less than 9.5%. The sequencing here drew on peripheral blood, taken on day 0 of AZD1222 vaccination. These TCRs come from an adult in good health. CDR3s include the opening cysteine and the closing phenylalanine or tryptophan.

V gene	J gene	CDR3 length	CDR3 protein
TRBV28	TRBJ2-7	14	CASSPGLAAYEQYF
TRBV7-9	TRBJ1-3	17	CASSPPERVISGNTIYF
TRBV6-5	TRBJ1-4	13	CAVWGDTNEKLFF
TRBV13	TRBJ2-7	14	CASSLRGGWYEQYF
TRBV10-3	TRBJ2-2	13	CAIMVWGTGELFF
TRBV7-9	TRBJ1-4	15	CASSLVQGAGEKLFF
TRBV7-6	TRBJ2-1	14	CASSRGQHLNEQFF
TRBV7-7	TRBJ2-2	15	CASSPGLAGTGELFF
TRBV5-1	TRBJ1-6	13	CASSLMVNSPLHF
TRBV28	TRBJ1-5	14	CASSLGGSNQPQHF
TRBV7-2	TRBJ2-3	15	CASSFRGYSTDTQYF
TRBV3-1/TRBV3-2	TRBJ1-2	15	CASSPGTGFRYGYTF
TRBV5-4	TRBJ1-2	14	CASTTKTGGYGYTF
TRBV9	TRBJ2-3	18	CASSPFPRLAGVADTQYF
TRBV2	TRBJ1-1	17	CASSEGRTGVFRAEAFF
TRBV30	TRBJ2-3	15	CAWSVGSGRGDTQYF
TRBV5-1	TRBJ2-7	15	CASSLNTGDSYEQYF
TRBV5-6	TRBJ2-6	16	CASSSSFYSGANVLTF
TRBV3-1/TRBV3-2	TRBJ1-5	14	CASSLGQGNQPQHF
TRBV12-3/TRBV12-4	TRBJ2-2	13	CAGGQGGAGELFF
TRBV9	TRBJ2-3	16	CASSMSGSVSADTQYF
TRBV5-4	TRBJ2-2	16	CASRKSRTTDTGELFF
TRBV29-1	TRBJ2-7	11	CSVILSYEQYF
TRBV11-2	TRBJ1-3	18	CASSSARPGLHSGNTIYF
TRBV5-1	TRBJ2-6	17	CASSGGQVNSGANVLTF
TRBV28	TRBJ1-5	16	CASSLPRAGSNQPQHF
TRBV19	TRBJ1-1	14	CASSVGLENTEAFF
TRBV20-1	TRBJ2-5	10	CSAVQETQYF
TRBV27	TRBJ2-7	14	CASSPTGYPYEQYF
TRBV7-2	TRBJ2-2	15	CASGRGTVNTGELFF
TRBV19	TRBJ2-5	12	CASSIAGETQYF
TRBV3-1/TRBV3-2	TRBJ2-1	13	CASSQLDYNEQFF
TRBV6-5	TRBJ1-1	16	CASSYDTLTGGAEAFF
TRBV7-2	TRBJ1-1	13	CASSLERRAEAFF
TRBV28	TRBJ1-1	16	CASSFILLVPHTEAFF
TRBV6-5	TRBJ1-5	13	CASSLQGGQPQHF
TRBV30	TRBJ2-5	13	CAWSRREPETQYF
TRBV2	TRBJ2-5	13	CASSRGLQETQYF
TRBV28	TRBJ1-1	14	CASSGSAMNTEAFF
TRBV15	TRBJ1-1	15	CATSRVGQGYTEAFF
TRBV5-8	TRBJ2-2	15	CASSLFSFVTGELFF
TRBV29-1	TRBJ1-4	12	CSVGGGNEKLFF
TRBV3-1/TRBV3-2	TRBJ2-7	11	CASSLGYEQYF
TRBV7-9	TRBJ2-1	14	CASRSGTLRNEQFF
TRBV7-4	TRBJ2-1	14	CASIIKSLAGEQFF
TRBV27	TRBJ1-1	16	CASSLVSGTGNSEAFF
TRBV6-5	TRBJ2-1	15	CASSQTSGRAGEQFF